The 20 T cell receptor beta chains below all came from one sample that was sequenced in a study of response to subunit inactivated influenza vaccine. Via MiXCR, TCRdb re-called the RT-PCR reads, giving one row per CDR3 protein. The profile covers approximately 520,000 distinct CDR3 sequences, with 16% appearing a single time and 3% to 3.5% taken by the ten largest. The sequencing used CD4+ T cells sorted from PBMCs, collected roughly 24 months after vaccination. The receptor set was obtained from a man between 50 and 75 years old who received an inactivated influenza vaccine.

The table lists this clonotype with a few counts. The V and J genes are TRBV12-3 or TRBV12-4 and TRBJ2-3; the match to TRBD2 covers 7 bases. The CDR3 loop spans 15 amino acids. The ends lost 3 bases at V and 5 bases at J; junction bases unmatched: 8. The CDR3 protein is CASSFTGGGQDTQYF. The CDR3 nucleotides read TGTGCCAGCAGTTTTACGGGGGGTGGTCAAGATACGCAGTATTTT.

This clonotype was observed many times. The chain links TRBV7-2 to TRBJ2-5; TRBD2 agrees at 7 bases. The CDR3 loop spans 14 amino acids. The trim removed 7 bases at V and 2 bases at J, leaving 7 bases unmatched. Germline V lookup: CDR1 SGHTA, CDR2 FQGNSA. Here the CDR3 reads CASNPGLEQETQYF. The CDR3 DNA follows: TGTGCCAGCAATCCAGGACTAGAGCAAGAGACCCAGTACTTC.

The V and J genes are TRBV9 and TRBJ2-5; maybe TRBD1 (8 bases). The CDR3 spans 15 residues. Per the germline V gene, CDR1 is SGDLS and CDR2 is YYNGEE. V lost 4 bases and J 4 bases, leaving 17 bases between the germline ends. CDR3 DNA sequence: TGTGCCAGCAGCCCCGGACAGGGAGGGCCAGAGACCCAGTACTTC. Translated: CASSPGQGGPETQYF.

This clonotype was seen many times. CDR3: CASSLGLLTVDTQYF. The CDR3 DNA sequence: TGTGCCAGCAGCTTAGGGTTACTGACCGTAGATACGCAGTATTTT. This sequence joins TRBV11-2 and TRBJ2-3; D is undetermined. The CDR3 contains 15 residues. With 1 base removed from V and 5 bases from J, the gap between germline ends came to 13 bases. Germline CDR1 reads SGHAT; CDR2 reads FQNNGV.

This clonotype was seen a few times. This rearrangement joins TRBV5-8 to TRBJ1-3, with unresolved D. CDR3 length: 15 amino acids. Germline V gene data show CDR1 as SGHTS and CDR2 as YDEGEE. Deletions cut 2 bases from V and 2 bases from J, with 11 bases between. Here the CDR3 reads CASSFGATAGNTIYF. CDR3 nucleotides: TGTGCCAGCAGCTTTGGAGCTACCGCTGGAAACACCATATATTTT. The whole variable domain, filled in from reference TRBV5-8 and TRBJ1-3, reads EAGVTQSPTHLIKTRGQQATLRCSPISGHTSVYWYQQALGLGLQFLLWYDEGEERNRGNFPPRFSGRQFPNYSSELNVNALELEDSALYLCASSFGATAGNTIYFGEGSWLTVV.

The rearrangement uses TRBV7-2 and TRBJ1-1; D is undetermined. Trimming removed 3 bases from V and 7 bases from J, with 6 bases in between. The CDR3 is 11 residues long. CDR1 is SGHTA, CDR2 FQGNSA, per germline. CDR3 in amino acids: CASSLHSEAFF. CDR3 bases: TGTGCCAGCAGCTTGCACAGTGAAGCTTTCTTT.

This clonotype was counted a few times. CDR3 sequence: CASSLTRRGLADEQYF. The CDR3 DNA follows: TGTGCCAGCAGCCTCACCCGGCGGGGACTAGCGGACGAGCAGTACTTC. V and J are TRBV3-1 and TRBJ2-7, with 11 positions matching TRBD2. This CDR3 has 16 residues. The trim removed 4 bases at V and 5 bases at J, leaving 10 bases unmatched. The germline gives CDR1 LGHDT, CDR2 YNNKEL (reference sequence).

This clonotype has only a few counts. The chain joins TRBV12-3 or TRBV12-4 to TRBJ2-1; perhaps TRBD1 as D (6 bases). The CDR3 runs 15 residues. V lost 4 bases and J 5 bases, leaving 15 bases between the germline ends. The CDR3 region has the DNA TGTGCCAGCAGTTCATACAGGGCGGGCGACAATGAGCAGTTCTTC. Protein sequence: CASSSYRAGDNEQFF.

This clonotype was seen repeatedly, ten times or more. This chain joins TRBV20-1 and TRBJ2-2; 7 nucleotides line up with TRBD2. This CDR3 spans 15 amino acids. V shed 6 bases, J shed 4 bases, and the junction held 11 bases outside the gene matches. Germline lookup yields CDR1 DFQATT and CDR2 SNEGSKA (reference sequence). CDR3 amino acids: CSAARGLTLTGELFF. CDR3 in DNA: TGCAGTGCCGCTCGGGGACTAACCCTCACCGGGGAGCTGTTTTTT.

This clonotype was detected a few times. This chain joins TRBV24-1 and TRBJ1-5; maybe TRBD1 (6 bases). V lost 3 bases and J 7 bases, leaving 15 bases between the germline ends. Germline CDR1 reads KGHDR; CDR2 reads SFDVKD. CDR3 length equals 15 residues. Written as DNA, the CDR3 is TGTGCCACCAGTGATCGGCAGGGGATGGGGCAGCCCCAGCATTTT. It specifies CATSDRQGMGQPQHF.

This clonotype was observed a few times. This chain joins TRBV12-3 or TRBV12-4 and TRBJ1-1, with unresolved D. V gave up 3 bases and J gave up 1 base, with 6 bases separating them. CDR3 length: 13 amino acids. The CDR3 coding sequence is TGTGCCAGCAGTTTCCAGGAGAACACTGAAGCTTTCTTT. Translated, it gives CASSFQENTEAFF.

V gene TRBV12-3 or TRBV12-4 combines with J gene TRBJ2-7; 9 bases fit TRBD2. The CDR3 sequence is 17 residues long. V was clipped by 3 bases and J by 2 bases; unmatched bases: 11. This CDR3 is CASSFALAGFSPYEQYF. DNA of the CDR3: TGTGCCAGCAGTTTCGCGCTAGCGGGGTTCTCCCCCTACGAGCAGTACTTC.

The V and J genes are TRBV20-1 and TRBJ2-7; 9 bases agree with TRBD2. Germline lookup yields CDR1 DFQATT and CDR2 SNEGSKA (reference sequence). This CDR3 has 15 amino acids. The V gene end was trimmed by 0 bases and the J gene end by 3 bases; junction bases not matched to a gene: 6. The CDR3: CSARDDLAGLYEQYF. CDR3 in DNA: TGCAGTGCTAGAGATGACCTAGCGGGGCTCTACGAGCAGTACTTC.

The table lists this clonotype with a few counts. The CDR3: CASSSDRNQPQHF. CDR3 nucleotides: TGTGCCAGCAGCTCGGACAGGAATCAGCCCCAGCATTTT. This rearrangement joins TRBV12-3 or TRBV12-4 to TRBJ1-5; 7 nucleotides align to TRBD1. This CDR3 has 13 amino acids. With 6 bases clipped from V and 4 bases from J, the junction kept 3 bases outside the gene matches.

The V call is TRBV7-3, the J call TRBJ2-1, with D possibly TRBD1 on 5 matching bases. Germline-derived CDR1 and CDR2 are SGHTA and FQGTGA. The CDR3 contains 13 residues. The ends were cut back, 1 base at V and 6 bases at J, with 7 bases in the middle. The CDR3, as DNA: TGTGCCAGCAGCTTAAAAGGGGTCAATGAGCAGTTCTTC. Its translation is CASSLKGVNEQFF.

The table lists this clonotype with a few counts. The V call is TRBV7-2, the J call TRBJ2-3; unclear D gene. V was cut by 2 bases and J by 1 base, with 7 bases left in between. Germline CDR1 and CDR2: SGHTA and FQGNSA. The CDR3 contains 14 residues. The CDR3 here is CASSLHGRTDTQYF. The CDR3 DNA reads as TGTGCCAGCAGCTTACACGGCCGCACAGATACGCAGTATTTT.

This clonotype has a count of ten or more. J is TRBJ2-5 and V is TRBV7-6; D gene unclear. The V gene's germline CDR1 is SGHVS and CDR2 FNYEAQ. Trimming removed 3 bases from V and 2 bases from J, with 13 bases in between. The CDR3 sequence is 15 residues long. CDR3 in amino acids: CASSLSLGRQETQYF. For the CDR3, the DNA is TGTGCCAGCAGCTTGAGTCTTGGGCGTCAAGAGACCCAGTACTTC.

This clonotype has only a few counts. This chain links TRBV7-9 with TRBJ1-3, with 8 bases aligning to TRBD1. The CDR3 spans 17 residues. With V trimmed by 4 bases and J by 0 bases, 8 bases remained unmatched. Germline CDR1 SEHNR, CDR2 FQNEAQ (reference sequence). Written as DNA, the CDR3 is TGTGCCAGCAGCTCCGGACAGGGTACCTTCTCTGGAAACACCATATATTTT. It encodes CASSSGQGTFSGNTIYF.

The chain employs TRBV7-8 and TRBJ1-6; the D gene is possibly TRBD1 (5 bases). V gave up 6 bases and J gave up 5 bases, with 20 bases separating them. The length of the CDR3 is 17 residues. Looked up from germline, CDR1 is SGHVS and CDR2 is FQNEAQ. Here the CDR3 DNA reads TGTGCCAGCAGTTTAAGGTGGGGCGGGTTCAATAATTCACCCCTCCACTTT. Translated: CASSLRWGGFNNSPLHF.

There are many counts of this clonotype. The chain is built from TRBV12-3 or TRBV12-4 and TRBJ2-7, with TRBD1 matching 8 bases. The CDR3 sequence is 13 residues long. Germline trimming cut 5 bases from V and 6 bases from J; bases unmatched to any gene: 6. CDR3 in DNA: TGTGCCAGCAGTACAGGGACAGGCGGCGAGCAGTACTTC. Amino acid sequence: CASSTGTGGEQYF.